The TCR beta chain described here comes from a study of shared clonotypes between healthy human individuals. Study-wide findings and caveats: Relative to clonotypes present in all four donors, those not shared had lower generation probabilities.

This CDR3 comprises 15 residues. J lost 5 bases, V lost 2 bases, and 7 bases had no gene match. Germline CDR1 reads SGHRS; CDR2 reads YFSETQ. With respect to this clone: What it recognizes is unknown.

The data were produced by immunoSEQ multiplex PCR, yet TCRdb's version contains in-frame clones alone and is incomplete. The top ten clones hold 1.8% of a sample with 550,000 to 850,000 clones, over 60% of them seen once. The sequencing sample was made of memory CD4+ T cells sorted from blood. As to subset: CD45RA-negative fraction. This receptor was obtained from a woman in her 30s in good health. V is TRBV5-1 and J is TRBJ2-5, with TRBD1 matching 9 bases. CDR3 nucleotides: TGCGCCAGCAGCTTACAGGGGGCGGTTTTGGAGACCCAGTACTTC. This sequence encodes CASSLQGAVLETQYF.